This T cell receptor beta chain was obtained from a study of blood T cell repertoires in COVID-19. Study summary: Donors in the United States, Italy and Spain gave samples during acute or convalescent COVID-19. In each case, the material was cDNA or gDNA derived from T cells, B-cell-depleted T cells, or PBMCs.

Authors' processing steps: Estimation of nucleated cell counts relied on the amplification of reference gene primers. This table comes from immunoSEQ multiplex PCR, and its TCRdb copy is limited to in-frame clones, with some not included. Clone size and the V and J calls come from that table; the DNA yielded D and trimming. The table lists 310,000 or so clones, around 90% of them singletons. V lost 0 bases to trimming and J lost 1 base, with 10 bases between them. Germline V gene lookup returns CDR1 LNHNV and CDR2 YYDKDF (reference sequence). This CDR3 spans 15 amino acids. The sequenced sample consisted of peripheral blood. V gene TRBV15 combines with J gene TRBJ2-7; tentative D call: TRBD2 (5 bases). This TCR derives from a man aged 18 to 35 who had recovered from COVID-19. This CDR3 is CATSRDPAASYEQYF. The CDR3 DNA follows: TGTGCCACCAGCAGAGATCCAGCGGCTTCCTACGAGCAGTACTTC.